This T cell receptor beta chain derives from a study of response to subunit inactivated influenza vaccine. V was pared by 5 bases and J by 2 bases, with 9 bases between. Per the germline V gene, CDR1 is MNHEY and CDR2 is SVGEGT. The CDR3 spans 14 residues. TCRdb analysed the RT-PCR reads with MiXCR anew, one entry per CDR3 protein. The table includes 500,000 to 750,000 distinct CDR3 sequences, 14% detected once. A word on this clonotype: Its antigen remains unidentified.

General study results and limits: New T cells are recruited in small numbers by each seasonal influenza vaccination, according to the authors' suggestion.

This clonotype originated in a man between 50 and 59 years old who received an inactivated influenza vaccine. The rearrangement uses TRBV6-2 or TRBV6-3 and TRBJ2-2, with D possibly TRBD1 on 6 matching bases. This sample comprised PBMCs from blood, obtained about 11 days after vaccination. As DNA, the CDR3 is TGTGCCAGCAGTGACAGGCTAAACACCGGGGAGCTGTTTTTT. It is translated as CASSDRLNTGELFF.